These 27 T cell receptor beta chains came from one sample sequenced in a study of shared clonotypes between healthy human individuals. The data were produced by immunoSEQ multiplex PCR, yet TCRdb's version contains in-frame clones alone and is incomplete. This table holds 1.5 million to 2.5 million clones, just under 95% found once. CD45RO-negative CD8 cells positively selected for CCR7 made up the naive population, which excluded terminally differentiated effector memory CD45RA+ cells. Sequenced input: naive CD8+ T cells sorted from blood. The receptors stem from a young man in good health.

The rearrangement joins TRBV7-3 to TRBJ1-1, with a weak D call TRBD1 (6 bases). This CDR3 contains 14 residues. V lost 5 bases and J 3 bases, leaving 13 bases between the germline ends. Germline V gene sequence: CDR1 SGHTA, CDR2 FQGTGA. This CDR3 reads CASSQPGQHTEAFF. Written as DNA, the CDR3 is TGTGCCAGCAGCCAACCGGGACAACACACTGAAGCTTTCTTT.

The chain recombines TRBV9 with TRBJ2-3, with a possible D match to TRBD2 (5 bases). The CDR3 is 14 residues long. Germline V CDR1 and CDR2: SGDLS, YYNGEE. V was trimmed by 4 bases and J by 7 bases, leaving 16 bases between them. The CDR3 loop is CASSLGSPGNTQYF. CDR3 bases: TGTGCCAGCAGCCTAGGATCCCCGGGGAATACGCAGTATTTT.

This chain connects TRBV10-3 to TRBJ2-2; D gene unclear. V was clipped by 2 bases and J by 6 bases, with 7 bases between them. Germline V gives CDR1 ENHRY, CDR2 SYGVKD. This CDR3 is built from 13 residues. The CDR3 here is CAISENSPGELFF. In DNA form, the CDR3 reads TGTGCCATCAGTGAGAATTCCCCCGGGGAGCTGTTTTTT.

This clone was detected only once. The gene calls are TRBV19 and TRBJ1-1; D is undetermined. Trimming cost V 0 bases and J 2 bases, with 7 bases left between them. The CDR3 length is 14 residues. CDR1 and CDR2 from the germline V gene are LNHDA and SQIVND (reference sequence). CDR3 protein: CASSIDFENTEAFF. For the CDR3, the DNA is TGTGCCAGTAGTATAGATTTCGAAAACACTGAAGCTTTCTTT.

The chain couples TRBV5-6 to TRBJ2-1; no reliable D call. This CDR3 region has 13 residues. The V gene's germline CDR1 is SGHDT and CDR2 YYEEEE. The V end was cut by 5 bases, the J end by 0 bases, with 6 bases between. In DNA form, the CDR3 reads TGTGCCAGCAGACAGAGCTCCTACAATGAGCAGTTCTTC. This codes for CASRQSSYNEQFF.

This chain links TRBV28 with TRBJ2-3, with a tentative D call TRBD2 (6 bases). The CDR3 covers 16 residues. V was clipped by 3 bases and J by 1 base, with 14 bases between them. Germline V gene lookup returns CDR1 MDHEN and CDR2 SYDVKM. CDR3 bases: TGTGCCAGCAGTTTGGGCTGGGGGGTCGGCACAGATACGCAGTATTTT. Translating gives CASSLGWGVGTDTQYF.

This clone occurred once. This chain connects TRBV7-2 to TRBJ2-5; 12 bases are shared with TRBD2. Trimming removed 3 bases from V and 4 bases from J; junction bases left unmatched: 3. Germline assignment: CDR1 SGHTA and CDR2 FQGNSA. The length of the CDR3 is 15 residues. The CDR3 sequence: CASSLAGLAGETQYF. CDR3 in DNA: TGTGCCAGCAGCTTGGCGGGACTAGCGGGAGAGACCCAGTACTTC.

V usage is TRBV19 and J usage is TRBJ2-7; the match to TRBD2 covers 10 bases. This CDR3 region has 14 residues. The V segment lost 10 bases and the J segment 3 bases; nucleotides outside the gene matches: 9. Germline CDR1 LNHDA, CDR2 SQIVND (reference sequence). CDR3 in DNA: TGTGCCACCTCCCTAGCGGGAGAGTTCTACGAGCAGTACTTC. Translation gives CATSLAGEFYEQYF.

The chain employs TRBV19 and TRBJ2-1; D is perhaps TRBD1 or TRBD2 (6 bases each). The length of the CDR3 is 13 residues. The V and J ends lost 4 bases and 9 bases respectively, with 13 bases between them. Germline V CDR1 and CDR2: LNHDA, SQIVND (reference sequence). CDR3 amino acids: CASSTGGGIEQFF. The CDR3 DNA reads TGTGCCAGTAGTACCGGAGGGGGGATTGAGCAGTTCTTC.

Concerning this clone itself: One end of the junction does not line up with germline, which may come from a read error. DNA of the CDR3: TGTGCCAGCACGGGGGGCCTAGTTACGATCTTC. Translation gives CASTGGLVTIF. V usage is TRBV27 and J usage is TRBJ2-1, with D possibly matching TRBD2 (7 bases). The CDR3 length is 11 residues. Per germline, CDR1 MNHEY and CDR2 SMNVEV (reference sequence).

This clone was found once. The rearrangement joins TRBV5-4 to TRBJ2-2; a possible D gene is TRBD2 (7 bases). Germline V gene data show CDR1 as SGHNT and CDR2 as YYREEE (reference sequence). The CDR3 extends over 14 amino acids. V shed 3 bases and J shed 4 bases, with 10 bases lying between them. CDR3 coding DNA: TGTGCCAGCAGCTCGAGGGGGGGCACCGGGGAGCTGTTTTTT. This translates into CASSSRGGTGELFF.

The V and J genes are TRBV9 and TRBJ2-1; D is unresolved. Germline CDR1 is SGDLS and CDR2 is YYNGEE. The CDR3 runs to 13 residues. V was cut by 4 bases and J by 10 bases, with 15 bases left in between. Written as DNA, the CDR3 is TGTGCCAGCAGCCCAATGCTTTCTATGGAGCAGTTCTTC. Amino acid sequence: CASSPMLSMEQFF.

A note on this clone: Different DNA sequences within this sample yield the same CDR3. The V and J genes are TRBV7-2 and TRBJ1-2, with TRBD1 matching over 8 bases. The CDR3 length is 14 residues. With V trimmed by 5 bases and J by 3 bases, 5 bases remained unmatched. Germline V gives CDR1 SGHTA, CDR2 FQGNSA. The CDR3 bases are TGTGCCAGCAGCCCCACAGGGGGGGACTATGGCTACACCTTC. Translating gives CASSPTGGDYGYTF.

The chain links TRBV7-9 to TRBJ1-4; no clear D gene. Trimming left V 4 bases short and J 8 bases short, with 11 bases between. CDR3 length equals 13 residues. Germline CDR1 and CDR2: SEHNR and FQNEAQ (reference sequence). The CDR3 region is CASSSKLGEKLFF. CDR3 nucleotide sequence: TGTGCCAGCAGCTCAAAACTGGGAGAAAAACTGTTTTTT.

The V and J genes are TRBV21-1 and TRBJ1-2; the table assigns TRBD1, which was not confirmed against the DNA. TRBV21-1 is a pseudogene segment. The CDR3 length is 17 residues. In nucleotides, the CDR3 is TGTGCCAGCAGGGGACAGGCAGGCGAAGAGGAGAACTATGGCTACACCTTC. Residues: CASRGQAGEEENYGYTF.

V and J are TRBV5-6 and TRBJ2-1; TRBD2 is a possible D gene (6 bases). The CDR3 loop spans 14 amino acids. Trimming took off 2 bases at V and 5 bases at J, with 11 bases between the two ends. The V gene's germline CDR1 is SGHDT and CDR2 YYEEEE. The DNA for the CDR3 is TGTGCCAGCAGCTTTGGGGGGACCCACAATGAGCAGTTCTTC. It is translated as CASSFGGTHNEQFF.

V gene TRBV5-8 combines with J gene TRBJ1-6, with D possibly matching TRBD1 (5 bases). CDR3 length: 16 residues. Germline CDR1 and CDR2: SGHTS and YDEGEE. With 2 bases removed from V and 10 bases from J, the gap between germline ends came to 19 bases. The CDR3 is CASSFWPGEGSSPLHF. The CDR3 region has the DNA TGTGCCAGCAGCTTCTGGCCGGGTGAGGGGAGCTCACCCCTCCACTTT.

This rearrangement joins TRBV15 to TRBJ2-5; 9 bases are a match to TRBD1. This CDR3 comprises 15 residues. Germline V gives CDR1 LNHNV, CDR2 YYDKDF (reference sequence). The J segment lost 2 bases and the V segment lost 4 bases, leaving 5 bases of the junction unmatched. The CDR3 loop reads CATSTGTGIQETQYF. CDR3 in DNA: TGTGCCACCAGCACCGGGACAGGGATACAAGAGACCCAGTACTTC.

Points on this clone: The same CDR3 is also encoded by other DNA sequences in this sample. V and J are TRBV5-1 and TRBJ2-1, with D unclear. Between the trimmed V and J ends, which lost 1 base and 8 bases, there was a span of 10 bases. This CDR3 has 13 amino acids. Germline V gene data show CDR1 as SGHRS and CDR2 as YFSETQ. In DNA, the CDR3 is TGCGCCAGCAGCTTGACAGTCTTGGATGAGCAGTTCTTC. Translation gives CASSLTVLDEQFF.

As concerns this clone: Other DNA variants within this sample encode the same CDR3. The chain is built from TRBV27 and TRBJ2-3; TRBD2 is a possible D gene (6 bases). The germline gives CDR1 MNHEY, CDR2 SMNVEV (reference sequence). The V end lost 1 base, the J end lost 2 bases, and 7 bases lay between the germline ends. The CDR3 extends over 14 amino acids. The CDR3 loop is CASSLLAATDTQYF. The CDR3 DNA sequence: TGTGCCAGCAGTTTATTAGCGGCCACAGATACGCAGTATTTT.

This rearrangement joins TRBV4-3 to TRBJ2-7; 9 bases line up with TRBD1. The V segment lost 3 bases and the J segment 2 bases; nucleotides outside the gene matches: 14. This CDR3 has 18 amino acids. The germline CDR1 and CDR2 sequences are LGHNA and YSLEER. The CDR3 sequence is CASSQVLPTGTGTYEQYF. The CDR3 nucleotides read TGCGCCAGCAGCCAGGTCCTCCCGACCGGGACAGGGACCTACGAGCAGTACTTC.

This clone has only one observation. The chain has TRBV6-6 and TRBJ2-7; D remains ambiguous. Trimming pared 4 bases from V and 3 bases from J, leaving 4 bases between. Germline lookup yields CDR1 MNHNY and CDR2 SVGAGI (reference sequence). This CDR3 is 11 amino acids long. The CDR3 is CASSFIYEQYF. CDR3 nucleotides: TGTGCCAGCAGTTTTATCTACGAGCAGTACTTC.

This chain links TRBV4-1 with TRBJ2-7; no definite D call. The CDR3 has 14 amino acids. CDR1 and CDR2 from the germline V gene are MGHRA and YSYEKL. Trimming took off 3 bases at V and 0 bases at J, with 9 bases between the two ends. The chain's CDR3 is CASSHEESSYEQYF. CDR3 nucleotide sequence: TGCGCCAGCAGCCACGAGGAGAGCTCCTACGAGCAGTACTTC.

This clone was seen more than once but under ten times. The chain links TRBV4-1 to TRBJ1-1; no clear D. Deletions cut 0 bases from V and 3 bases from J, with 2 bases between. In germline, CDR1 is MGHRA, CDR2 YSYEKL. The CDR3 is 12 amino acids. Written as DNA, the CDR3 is TGCGCCAGCAGCCAAGATTACACTGAAGCTTTCTTT. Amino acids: CASSQDYTEAFF.

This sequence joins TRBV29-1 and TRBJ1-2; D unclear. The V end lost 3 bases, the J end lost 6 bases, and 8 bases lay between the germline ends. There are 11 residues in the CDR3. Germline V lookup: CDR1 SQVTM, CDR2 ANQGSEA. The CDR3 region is CSVEFHDGYTF. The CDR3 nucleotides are TGCAGCGTTGAGTTCCATGATGGCTACACCTTC.

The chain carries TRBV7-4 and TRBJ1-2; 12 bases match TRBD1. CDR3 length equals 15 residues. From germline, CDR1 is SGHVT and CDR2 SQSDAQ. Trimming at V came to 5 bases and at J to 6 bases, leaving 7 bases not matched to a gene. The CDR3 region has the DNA TGTGCCAGCAGCAGCCGGGACAGGGGGCTGGATGGCTACACCTTC. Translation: CASSSRDRGLDGYTF.

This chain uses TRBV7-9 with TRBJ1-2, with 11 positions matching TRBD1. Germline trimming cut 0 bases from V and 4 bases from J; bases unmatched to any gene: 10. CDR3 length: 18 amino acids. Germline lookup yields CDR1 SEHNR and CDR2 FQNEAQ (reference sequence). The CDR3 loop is CASSLAPGQGALGYGYTF. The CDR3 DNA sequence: TGTGCCAGCAGCTTAGCGCCTGGACAGGGGGCGCTGGGCTATGGCTACACCTTC.